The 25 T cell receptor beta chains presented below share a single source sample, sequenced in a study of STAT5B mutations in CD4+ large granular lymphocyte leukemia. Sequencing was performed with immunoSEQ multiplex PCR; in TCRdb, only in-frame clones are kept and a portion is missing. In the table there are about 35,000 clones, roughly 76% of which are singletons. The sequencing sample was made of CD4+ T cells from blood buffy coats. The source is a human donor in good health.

This CDR3 reads CASSKAAGTYGYTF. CDR3 bases: TGTGCCAGTAGTAAGGCGGCAGGTACCTATGGCTACACCTTC. The chain links TRBV19 to TRBJ1-2; D remains ambiguous. The CDR3 sequence is 14 residues long. The V end was cut by 4 bases, the J end by 4 bases, with 13 bases between. Germline CDR1 and CDR2: LNHDA and SQIVND (reference sequence).

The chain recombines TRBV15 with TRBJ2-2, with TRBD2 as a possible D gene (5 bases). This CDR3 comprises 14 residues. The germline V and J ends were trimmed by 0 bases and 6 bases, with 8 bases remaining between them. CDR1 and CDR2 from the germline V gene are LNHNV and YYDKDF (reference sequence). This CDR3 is CATSRDRGAGELFF. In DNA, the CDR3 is TGTGCCACCAGCAGAGATCGGGGTGCCGGGGAGCTGTTTTTT. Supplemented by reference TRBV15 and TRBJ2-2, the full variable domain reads DAMVIQNPRYQVTQFGKPVTLSCSQTLNHNVMYWYQQKSSQAPKLLFHYYDKDFNNEADTPDNFQSRRPNTSFCFLDIRSPGLGDTAMYLCATSRDRGAGELFFGEGSRLTVL.

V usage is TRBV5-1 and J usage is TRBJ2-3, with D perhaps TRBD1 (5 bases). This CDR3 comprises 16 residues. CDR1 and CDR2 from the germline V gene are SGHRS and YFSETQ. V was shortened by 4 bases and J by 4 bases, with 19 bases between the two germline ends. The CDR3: CASSRSQGVRADTQYF. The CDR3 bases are TGCGCCAGCAGCAGAAGCCAGGGCGTCCGCGCAGATACGCAGTATTTT.

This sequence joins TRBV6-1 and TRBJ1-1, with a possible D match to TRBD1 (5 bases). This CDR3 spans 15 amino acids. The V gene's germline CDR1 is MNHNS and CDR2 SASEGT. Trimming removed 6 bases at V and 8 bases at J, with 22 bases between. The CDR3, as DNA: TGTGCCAGCAGGGGAGGGGCAGTCCCAGGAGGGGAAGCTTTCTTT. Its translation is CASRGGAVPGGEAFF.

Here the CDR3 DNA reads TGTGCCTGGAGTGTCCCGAAGGGACGATCCTACGAGCAGTACTTC. Amino acids: CAWSVPKGRSYEQYF. The genes are TRBV30 and TRBJ2-7; tentatively, D is TRBD1 or TRBD2 (5 bases each). The CDR3 covers 15 residues. Germline CDR1 reads GTSNPN; CDR2 reads SVGIG (reference sequence). Trimming removed 0 bases at V and 1 base at J, with 13 bases between.

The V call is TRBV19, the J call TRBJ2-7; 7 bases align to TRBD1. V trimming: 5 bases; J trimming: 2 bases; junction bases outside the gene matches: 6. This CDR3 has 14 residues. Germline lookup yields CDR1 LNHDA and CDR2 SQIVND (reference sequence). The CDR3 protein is CASSLPGTAYEQYF. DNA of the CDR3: TGTGCCAGTAGTCTGCCCGGGACAGCCTACGAGCAGTACTTC.

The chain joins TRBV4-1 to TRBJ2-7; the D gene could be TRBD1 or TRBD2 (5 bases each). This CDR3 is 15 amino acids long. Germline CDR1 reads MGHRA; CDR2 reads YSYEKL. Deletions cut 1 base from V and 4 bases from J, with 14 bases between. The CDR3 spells CASSQGGGTVYEQYF. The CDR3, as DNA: TGCGCCAGCAGCCAAGGGGGTGGGACCGTATACGAGCAGTACTTC.

The CDR3 is CASSQLRQGSEQYF. CDR3 DNA sequence: TGTGCCAGCAGCCAGTTGAGACAGGGGAGCGAGCAGTACTTC. The V call is TRBV7-9, the J call TRBJ2-7, with 8 bases aligning to TRBD1. Trimming cost V 5 bases and J 6 bases; bases outside gene matches: 9. The CDR3 consists of 14 residues. Germline loops: CDR1 SEHNR, CDR2 FQNEAQ (reference sequence). Variable domain in full (rest from reference TRBV7-9 and TRBJ2-7): DTGVSQNPRHKITKRGQNVTFRCDPISEHNRLYWYRQTLGQGPEFLTYFQNEAQLEKSRLLSDRFSAERPKGSFSTLEIQRTEQGDSAMYLCASSQLRQGSEQYFGPGTRLTVT.

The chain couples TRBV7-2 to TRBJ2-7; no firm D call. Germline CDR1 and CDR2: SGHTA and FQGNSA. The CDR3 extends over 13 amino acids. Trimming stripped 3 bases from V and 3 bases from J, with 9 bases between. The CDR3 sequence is CASSFLGNYEQYF. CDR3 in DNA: TGTGCCAGCAGCTTTCTGGGTAACTACGAGCAGTACTTC.

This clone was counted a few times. The CDR3 spells CASRATGANYGYTF. The CDR3 coding sequence is TGTGCCAGTAGGGCCACAGGGGCCAACTATGGCTACACCTTC. The chain couples TRBV6-5 to TRBJ1-2; TRBD1 matches at 7 bases. The trim removed 9 bases at V and 2 bases at J, leaving 9 bases unmatched. The germline CDR1 and CDR2 sequences are MNHEY and SVGAGI. There are 14 residues in the CDR3.

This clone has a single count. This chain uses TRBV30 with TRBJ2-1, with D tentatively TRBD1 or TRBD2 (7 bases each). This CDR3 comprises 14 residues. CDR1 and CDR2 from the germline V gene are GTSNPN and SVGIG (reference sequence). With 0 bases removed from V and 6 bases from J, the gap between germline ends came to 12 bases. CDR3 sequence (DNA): TGTGCCTGGAGTGTAGGGGGCGGGAGCAATGAGCAGTTCTTC. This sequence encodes CAWSVGGGSNEQFF.

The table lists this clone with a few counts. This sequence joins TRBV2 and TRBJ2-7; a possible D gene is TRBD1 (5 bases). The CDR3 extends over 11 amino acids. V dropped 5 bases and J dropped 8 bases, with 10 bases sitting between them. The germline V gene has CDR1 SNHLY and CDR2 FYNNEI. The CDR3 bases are TGTGCCAGCAGTCTAGGGGTACAGCAGTACTTC. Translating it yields CASSLGVQQYF.

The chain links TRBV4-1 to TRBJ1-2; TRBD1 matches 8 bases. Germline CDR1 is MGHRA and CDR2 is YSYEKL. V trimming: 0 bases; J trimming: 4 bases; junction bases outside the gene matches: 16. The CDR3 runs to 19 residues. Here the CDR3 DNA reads TGCGCCAGCAGCCAAGAAGTTGTGGCAGGGGGCTCTGAAGGCTATGGCTACACCTTC. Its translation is CASSQEVVAGGSEGYGYTF.

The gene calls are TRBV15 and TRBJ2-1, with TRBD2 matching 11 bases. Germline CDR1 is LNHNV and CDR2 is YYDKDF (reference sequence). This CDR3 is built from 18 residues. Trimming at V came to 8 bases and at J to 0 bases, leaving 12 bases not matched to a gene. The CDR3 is CATRTSGHSQSSYNEQFF. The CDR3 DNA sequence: TGTGCCACCCGGACTAGCGGGCATTCGCAGAGCTCCTACAATGAGCAGTTCTTC.

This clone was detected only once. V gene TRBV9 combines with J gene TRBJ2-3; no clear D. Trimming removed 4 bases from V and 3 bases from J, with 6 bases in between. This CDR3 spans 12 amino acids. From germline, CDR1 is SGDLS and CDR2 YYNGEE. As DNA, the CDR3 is TGTGCCAGCAGCCCCAGAACAGATACGCAGTATTTT. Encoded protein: CASSPRTDTQYF.

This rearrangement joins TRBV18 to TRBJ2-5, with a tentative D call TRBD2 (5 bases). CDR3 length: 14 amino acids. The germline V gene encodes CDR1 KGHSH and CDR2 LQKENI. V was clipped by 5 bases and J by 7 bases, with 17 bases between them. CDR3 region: CASSGLSTEGTQYF. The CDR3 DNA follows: TGTGCCAGCTCAGGACTGAGCACAGAAGGGACCCAGTACTTC.

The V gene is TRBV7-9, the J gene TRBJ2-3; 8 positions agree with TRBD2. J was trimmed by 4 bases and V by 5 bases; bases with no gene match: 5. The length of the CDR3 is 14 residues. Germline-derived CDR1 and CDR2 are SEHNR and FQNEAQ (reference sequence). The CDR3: CASSPPGRADTQYF. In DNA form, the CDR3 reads TGTGCCAGCAGCCCCCCCGGGAGGGCAGATACGCAGTATTTT.

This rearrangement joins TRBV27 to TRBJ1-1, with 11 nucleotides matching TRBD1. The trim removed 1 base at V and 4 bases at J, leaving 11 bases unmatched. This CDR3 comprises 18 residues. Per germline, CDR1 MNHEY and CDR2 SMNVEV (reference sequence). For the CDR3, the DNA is TGTGCCAGCAGTTTATTACGAGCCGGGACAGGGGGACTCACTGAAGCTTTCTTT. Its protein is CASSLLRAGTGGLTEAFF.

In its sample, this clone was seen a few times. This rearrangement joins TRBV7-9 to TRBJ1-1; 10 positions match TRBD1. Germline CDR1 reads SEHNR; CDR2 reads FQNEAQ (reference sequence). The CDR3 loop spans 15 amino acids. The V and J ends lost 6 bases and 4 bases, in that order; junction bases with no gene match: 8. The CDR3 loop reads CASRWDRGSGTEAFF. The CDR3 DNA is TGTGCCAGCAGGTGGGACAGGGGATCGGGCACTGAAGCTTTCTTT.

As DNA, the CDR3 is TGTGCCAGCAGTTACAGCCCAGGGGTAATGAACACTGAAGCTTTCTTT. Translating it yields CASSYSPGVMNTEAFF. J is TRBJ1-1 and V is TRBV6-5, with a possible D match to TRBD1 (6 bases). This CDR3 is built from 16 residues. The germline V and J ends were trimmed by 2 bases and 0 bases, with 13 bases remaining between them. Germline V gene data show CDR1 as MNHEY and CDR2 as SVGAGI.

In DNA form, the CDR3 reads TGTGCCAGCAGGCGACCGGGACAGGGGGATTCACCCCTCCACTTT. Amino acids: CASRRPGQGDSPLHF. V gene TRBV6-5 combines with J gene TRBJ1-6; TRBD1 matches at 11 bases. With V trimmed by 6 bases and J by 8 bases, 6 bases remained unmatched. The CDR3 covers 15 residues. Germline values: CDR1 MNHEY, CDR2 SVGAGI.

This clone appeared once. CDR3 in DNA: TGTGCCAGCAACCAGGCCCCGAGGACTGAAGCTTTCTTT. Translated, it gives CASNQAPRTEAFF. V is TRBV2 and J is TRBJ1-1; the D is unclear. This CDR3 comprises 13 residues. Trimming shortened V by 7 bases and J by 5 bases, and 14 bases separated the two germline ends. Per germline, CDR1 SNHLY and CDR2 FYNNEI.

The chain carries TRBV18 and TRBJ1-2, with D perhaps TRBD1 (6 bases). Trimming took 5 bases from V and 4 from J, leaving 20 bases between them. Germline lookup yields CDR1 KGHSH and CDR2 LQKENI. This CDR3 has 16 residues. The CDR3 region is CASSSQLDSRSYGYTF. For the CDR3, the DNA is TGTGCCAGCTCATCCCAACTGGACAGCCGAAGCTATGGCTACACCTTC.

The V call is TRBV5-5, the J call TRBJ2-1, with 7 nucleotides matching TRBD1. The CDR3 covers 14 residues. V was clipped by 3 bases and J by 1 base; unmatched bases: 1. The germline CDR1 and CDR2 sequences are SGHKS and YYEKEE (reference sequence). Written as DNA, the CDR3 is TGTGCCAGCAGCTGGGGACAGTCCTACAATGAGCAGTTCTTC. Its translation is CASSWGQSYNEQFF.

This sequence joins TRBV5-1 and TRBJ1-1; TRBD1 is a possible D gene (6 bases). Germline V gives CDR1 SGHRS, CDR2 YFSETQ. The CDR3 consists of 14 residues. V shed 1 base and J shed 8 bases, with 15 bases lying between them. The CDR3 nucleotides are TGCGCCAGCAGCTTGAAAGGGGGGGCGCCGGAAGCTTTCTTT. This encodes CASSLKGGAPEAFF.